The present T cell receptor beta chain was sequenced within a study of T cells in Graves' hyperthyroidism and ophthalmopathy. Germline lookup yields CDR1 SGHTA and CDR2 FQGNSA. The CDR3 runs to 13 residues. V was cut by 6 bases and J by 4 bases, with 13 bases left in between. RNA transcripts yielded amplified TCR beta CDR3 regions. Carried out on the TCR CDR3, a first-round RT-PCR used the HTBI primer set. One entry per CDR3 protein, called by TCRdb with MiXCR from the multiplex PCR reads. This table holds hundreds of thousands of distinct CDR3 sequences, under 60% found once. Patients were excluded for uncontrolled infection, other autoimmune disease, pregnancy or lactation. Diagnoses used clinical symptoms, serum thyroxine and TRAb, thyroid ultrasound and orbital computed tomography. This clonotype was found many times.

The sequencing input was peripheral blood or thyroid tissue (not recorded which). This sequence was found in a woman aged 18 to 35 with Graves' hyperthyroidism. V is TRBV7-2 and J is TRBJ2-7; a possible D gene is TRBD2 (5 bases). The CDR3 here is CASRLGGSYEQYF. In nucleotides, the CDR3 is TGTGCCAGCAGGCTCGGTGGGAGTTACGAGCAGTACTTC. Based on the CDR3 plus reference TRBV7-2 and TRBJ2-7, the full variable domain is GAGVSQSPSNKVTEKGKDVELRCDPISGHTALYWYRQSLGQGLEFLIYFQGNSAPDKSGLPSDRFSAERTGGSVSTLTIQRTQQEDSAVYLCASRLGGSYEQYFGPGTRLTVT.